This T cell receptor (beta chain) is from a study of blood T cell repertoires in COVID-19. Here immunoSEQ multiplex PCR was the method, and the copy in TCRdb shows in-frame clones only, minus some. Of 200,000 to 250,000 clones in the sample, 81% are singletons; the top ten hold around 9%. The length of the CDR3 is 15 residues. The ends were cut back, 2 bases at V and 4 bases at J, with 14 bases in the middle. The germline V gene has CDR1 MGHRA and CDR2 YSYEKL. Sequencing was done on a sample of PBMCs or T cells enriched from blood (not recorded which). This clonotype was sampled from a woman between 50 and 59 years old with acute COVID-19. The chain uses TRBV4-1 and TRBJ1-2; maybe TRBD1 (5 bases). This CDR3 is CASSQPTGAVYGYTF. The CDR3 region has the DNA TGCGCCAGCAGCCAACCCACAGGAGCCGTCTATGGCTACACCTTC.